This TCR beta chain was retrieved from a study of cytomegalovirus exposure and HLA in healthy donors (dated by TCRdb to the late 2010s). About the investigation overall: According to an earlier analysis of a few hundred of the donors, about 170 million T cells yielded over 90 million unique TCR beta sequences and about 300 Gb of sequence data. The aim of the study was to test whether cataloging public T cell receptors could identify signatures of past pathogen exposure. An earlier analysis of nearly 600 of the donors applied high-throughput TCR beta sequencing to assess whether each TCR beta V gene segment acted as functional or pseudogenic. On average, roughly 250,000 unique TCR beta nucleotide sequences were sequenced per donor among fewer than 500 genotyped donors of the cohort, with around 19% of those sequences being non-productive. The T cell repertoires of under 750 subjects were profiled by immunosequencing and related to cytomegalovirus serostatus. The number of donors typed differed by locus, with roughly 620-630 for A, B, C, DRB1 and DQB1, around 520 for DQA1, about 610 for DPA1, and around 430 for DPB1. Genome-wide SNP genotypes for about 60% of the roughly 670 donors were used in a later genetic analysis, which treated that subset as a discovery cohort. Besides the first cohort of under 700 subjects, a separate validation cohort made up of roughly 120 different subjects was used. HLA typing covered class I and class II loci at four-digit resolution. The study combined high-throughput TCR immunosequencing, statistical association of individual TCRs with disease status, and machine learning to predict cytomegalovirus infection status. Of the 300 to 500 genotyped donors, 81% were placed in the genetic ancestry cluster associated with self-reported Caucasian donors. Roughly 300 gigabases of sequencing data and 70 million to 100 million unique TCR sequences were included in an early release covering several hundred HLA-typed donors. Donor age, sex, ethnicity and CMV serostatus were collected together with the repertoire data. The later analysis used no new phenotypic data to find candidate immune exposures, relying instead on TCR beta sequences and their occurrence across donors. About 5 DR-DQ haplotypes were handled as single units for association and clustering, since linkage in the cohort was strong. Every repertoire in the discovery cohort had been generated on one and the same sequencing platform. In a later analysis, previously published TCR beta repertoires from 550 to 750 donors were re-analyzed and high-resolution HLA genotyping was added so that TCR occurrence patterns could be studied.

Receptors were amplified or captured by the immunoSEQ multiplex PCR assay. The multiplex PCR relied on a mix of 60 forward primers for TCR Vbeta segments and 13 reverse primers for TCR Jbeta segments. The CDR3 region of rearranged TCR beta genes was amplified from genomic DNA by a multiplex PCR assay. The amplified TCR beta libraries were sequenced on the Illumina HiSeq System as 87-base-pair reads. In the authors' own workflow: A later analysis tallied around 82 million unique TCR beta chains across the approximately 670 repertoires, and approximately 12 million of those chains were shared by two or more donors. Raw reads were error-corrected and collapsed into unique sequences by a nearest-neighbor algorithm in which closely related sequences were merged to remove PCR and sequencing errors. V, D and J gene segments were assigned by aligning CDR3 sequences to IMGT reference sequences. Each retained sequence needed at least a six-nucleotide match to both a V gene segment and a J gene segment. Rearrangements were called productive when the CDR3 lacked stop codons and stayed in frame with V and J; all others were non-productive. Following IMGT convention, CDR3 was defined as the stretch from the second conserved V-encoded cysteine to the conserved J-encoded phenylalanine. In an earlier analysis of some 550 of the donors, sequences lacking an unambiguous match to a single V gene segment were excluded. An earlier analysis of several hundred of the donors called V segments functional above 56.7% productive rearrangements and segregating when the between-donor standard deviation exceeded 5%. To diagnose cytomegalovirus status from the catalog of TCR beta chain sequences, a statistical classification framework was built. In a later analysis, TCR nucleotide sequences were compared against IMGT/GENE-DB human TR gene sequences so that V and J genes could be assigned. Using the TCRdist pipeline, a later analysis assigned CDR3 sequences along with most-parsimonious VDJ recombination scenarios. In a later analysis, every TCR beta chain was defined by the combination of its CDR3 amino acid sequence and its V-gene family, and reads without a unique V-gene family were dropped. In a later analysis, 500 to 700 highly shared, low-generation-probability nucleotide sequences were removed to address suspected cross-contamination and a sequencing artifact. In a later analysis, a clonal expansion index for each public chain was calculated from normalized within-repertoire ranks of inferred template counts. A later analysis computed generation probabilities with a VDJ recombination model fitted to out-of-frame rearrangements, and checked the results against IGoR. Hypergeometric tests were used in a later analysis to score TCR-TCR, TCR-HLA and TCR-CMV co-occurrence, with a repertoire-size bias correction applied to the TCR pairs. To estimate false discovery rates, a later analysis permuted the HLA or CMV assignments 20 times. In a later analysis, co-occurring TCRs were grouped with DBSCAN, and TCRdist sequence similarity was added when clustering was performed within HLA-allele-positive subsets. Co-occurrence clustering excluded repertoires with fewer than 30,000 or more than 120,000 public chains, plus five with anomalous nucleotide sharing. As stored in TCRdb, this immuneACCESS dataset retains in-frame rearrangements with V and J assigned. A fraction of the clones does not appear; measured against another copy, unresolved V genes explain less than half of the discrepancy, and the remainder lacks a known reason. Clonal size and the V and J genes are those of that table, whereas D and trimming came from the DNA. Across this sample there are some 170,000 clones, with approximately 85% seen only once. The ten top clones hold approximately 1% of the sample.

Of note for this clone: Its antigen remains undetermined. No much larger clonotype is one base removed from it; base qualities were not supplied.

The paper as a whole reports these results and caveats: A further reported finding was that TCR beta sequences accurately predicted the HLA-A and HLA-B alleles for most subjects in the first cohort. A few of the identified cytomegalovirus-associated TCR beta chains were confirmed in vitro to be specific for cytomegalovirus antigens. According to a later genetic analysis, donors in an Asian-associated ancestry cluster had fewer N-insertions in productive TCRs than the approximately 700-donor mean. Most TCR sequences were seen in very few donors, while some public TCRs were found in many individuals. It was suggested by the authors that the approach could potentially be generalized to other disease states and immunological phenotypes. Sequencing depth was assumed to be roughly uniform across donors in the presence/absence analyses, though that assumption may not hold. In a later analysis, some 18,000 TCR beta sequences were associated with specific HLA alleles at a false discovery rate of 0.05. When HLA alleles, especially DR and DQ, strongly co-occurred, attributing TCR associations to individual alleles was difficult. Because HLA typing was unavailable for some donors at each locus, only the typed subset was used in association tests. In an earlier analysis of under 600 of the donors, most TCR beta V segments were observed in productive rearrangements about 87% or about 30% of the time, broadly matching IMGT annotations. In the study, some 180 TCR beta chains were listed as associated with cytomegalovirus. Because counts were too low, around 18 rarely observed V segments, including chromosome 9 orphons, were left out of the earlier analysis of 500 to 750 of the donors. In a later analysis, TCR association rates were found to vary across HLA loci, with the most associated TCRs seen for DRB1 alleles and the fewest for HLA-C alleles. For the cohort, immune exposure information was limited to CMV serostatus. In both the original and validation cohorts, the classifier was reported to diagnose cytomegalovirus status with high specificity and sensitivity. Because the 87-base-pair reads could not distinguish some IMGT-functional V segments, including TRBV6-2 and TRBV6-3, those segments were excluded. Correlated functional status among segregating V segments might reflect linkage disequilibrium, but an unknown experimental factor could not be ruled out. In a later analysis, HLA-associated TCR beta chains showed more clonal expansion and lower generation probabilities than non-associated chains that were equally common. A later analysis reported that several top co-occurrence clusters appeared linked to parvovirus B19, influenza, CMV and Epstein-Barr virus. A later analysis found that most CMV-associated TCR beta chains appeared HLA-restricted, with HLA associations seemingly driven largely by CMV exposure. The sequencing pipeline was judged likely to have produced a cluster of highly shared sequence variants as a technical artifact. In this cohort, only TCR beta chains were sequenced, and detectable features were limited by the absence of alpha or paired-chain data. In a later genetic analysis, a missense DCLRE1C variant was associated with V-gene and J-gene trimming of TCR beta chains, and the association was replicated in an independent cohort.

The cohort consisted of 670 or so healthy bone marrow donors. At the time of sampling, all cohort members were nominally healthy, though unrecorded immune exposures were likely present. The donor tested CMV seropositive and was one of the 289 seropositive cohort members. A peripheral blood sample was provided by each donor, and peripheral blood mononuclear cells were used for TCR beta sequencing. The Qiagen DNeasy Blood Extraction Kit was used to extract genomic DNA from the blood cell samples. The CDR1 and CDR2 encoded by the germline V gene are SNHLY and FYNNEI. The CDR3 goes from the cysteine to the phenylalanine over 13 residues. The retained sequence is limited to the CDR3, 39 bases, with the frame set at the first base. The trim is 11 bases for V and 3 bases for J, with a gap of 13 bases between the germline ends.

In this chain, TRBV2 is recombined with TRBJ1-4, with TRBD1 as a weak D call on 6 bases. Sequences were obtained from PBMCs. The sequence was obtained from a girl aged 2 to 9 in good health and CMV-seropositive. Read as DNA, the sequence is TGTGCCGACGCCAGGGGATCTAATGAAAAACTGTTTTTT. Its protein is CADARGSNEKLFF.